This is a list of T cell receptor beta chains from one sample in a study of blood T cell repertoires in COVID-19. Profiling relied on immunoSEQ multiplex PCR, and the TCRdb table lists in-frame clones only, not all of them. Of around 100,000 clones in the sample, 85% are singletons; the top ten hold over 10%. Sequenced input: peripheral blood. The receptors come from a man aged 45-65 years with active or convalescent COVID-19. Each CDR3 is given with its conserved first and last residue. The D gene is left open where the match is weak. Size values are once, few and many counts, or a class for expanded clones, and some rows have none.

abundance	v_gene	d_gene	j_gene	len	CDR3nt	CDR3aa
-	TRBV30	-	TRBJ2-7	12	TGTGCCTGGAGTGCCTCGGCGGGGGAGCAGTACTTC	CAWSASAGEQYF
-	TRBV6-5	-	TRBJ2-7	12	TGTGCCAGCATCGGGGTTCTCTACGAGCAGTACTTC	CASIGVLYEQYF
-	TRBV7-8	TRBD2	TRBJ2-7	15	TGTGCCAGCAGCCTTGCCCTTAGCGGGAGTGGCGAGCAGTACTTC	CASSLALSGSGEQYF
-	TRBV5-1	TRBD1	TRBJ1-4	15	TGCGCCAGCAGCGGATCCGGGACAGGGGATGAAAAACTGTTTTTT	CASSGSGTGDEKLFF
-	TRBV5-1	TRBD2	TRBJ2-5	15	TGCGCCAGCAGTTCCACCGGGACTAGCGGAGCTACCCAGTACTTC	CASSSTGTSGATQYF
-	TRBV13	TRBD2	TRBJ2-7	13	TGTGCCAGCAGCGAGACTAGCGTCTACGAGCAGTACTTC	CASSETSVYEQYF
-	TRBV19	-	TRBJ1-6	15	TGTGCCAGTAGTCCGGGTCAACTCTATAATTCACCCCTCCACTTT	CASSPGQLYNSPLHF
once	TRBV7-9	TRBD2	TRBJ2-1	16	TGTGCCAGCAGGCCTATGGCGGCGAGCGGGACGAATGAGCAGTTCTTC	CASRPMAASGTNEQFF
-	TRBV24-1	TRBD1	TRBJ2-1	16	TGTGCCACCAGTGACACCACAGGGACAGGGCGCAATGAGCAGTTCTTC	CATSDTTGTGRNEQFF
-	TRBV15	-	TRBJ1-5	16	TGTGCCACCAGCAGAGATCTAGCGAATAGCAATCAGCCCCAGCATTTT	CATSRDLANSNQPQHF
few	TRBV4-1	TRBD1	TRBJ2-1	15	TGCGCCAGCAGCCAGTTGGGGACAGGGGCCGATGAGCAGTTCTTC	CASSQLGTGADEQFF
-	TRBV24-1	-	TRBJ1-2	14	TGTGCCACCAGTGATTTATCAGGGGTTTATGGCTACACCTTC	CATSDLSGVYGYTF
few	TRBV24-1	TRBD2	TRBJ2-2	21	TGTGCCACCAGTGACCTCCAAGCCCCAAGCGGGGGGGGCGTGAACACCGGGGAGCTGTTTTTT	CATSDLQAPSGGGVNTGELFF
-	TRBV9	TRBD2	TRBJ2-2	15	TGTGCCAGCAGCGTTGGGACTAGCGGTTCCGGGGAGCTGTTTTTT	CASSVGTSGSGELFF
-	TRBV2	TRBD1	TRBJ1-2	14	TGTGCCAGCAGTGTGGCAGGGGGCTACTATGGCTACACCTTC	CASSVAGGYYGYTF
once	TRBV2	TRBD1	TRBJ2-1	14	TGTGCCAGCAGTTTCGGACAGGGTTGGGGTGAGCAGTTCTTC	CASSFGQGWGEQFF
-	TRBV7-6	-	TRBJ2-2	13	TGTGCCAGCAGCCCCCGCGACACCGGGGAGCTGTTTTTT	CASSPRDTGELFF
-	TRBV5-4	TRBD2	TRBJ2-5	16	TGTGCCAGCAGCTTGAAGGTTAGCGGGTACCAAGAGACCCAGTACTTC	CASSLKVSGYQETQYF
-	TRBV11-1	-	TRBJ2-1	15	TGTGCCAGCAGCCTACTCCATAGCTCCTACAATGAGCAGTTCTTC	CASSLLHSSYNEQFF
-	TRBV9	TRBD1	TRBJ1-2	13	TGTGCCAGCAGCGCCTACACAGGGGAAGGCTACACCTTC	CASSAYTGEGYTF
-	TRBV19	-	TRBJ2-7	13	TGTGCCAGTAGTCCTGGGAGTAACTACGAGCAGTACTTC	CASSPGSNYEQYF
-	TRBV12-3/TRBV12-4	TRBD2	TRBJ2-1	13	TGTGCCACCAAAGCGCTAGCGGTAGGGGAGCAGTTCTTC	CATKALAVGEQFF